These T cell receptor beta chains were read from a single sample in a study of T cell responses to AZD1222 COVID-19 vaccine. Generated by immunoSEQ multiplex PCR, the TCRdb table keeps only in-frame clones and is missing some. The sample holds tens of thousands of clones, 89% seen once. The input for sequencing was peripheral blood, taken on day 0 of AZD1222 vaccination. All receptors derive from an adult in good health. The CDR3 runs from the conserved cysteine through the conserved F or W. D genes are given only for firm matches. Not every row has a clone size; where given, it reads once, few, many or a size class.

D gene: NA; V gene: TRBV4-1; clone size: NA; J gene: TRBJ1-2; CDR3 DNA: TGCGCCAGCAGCCAAGAAGGGGGGGGAAGCGCGCGAGGCTACACCTTC; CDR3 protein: CASSQEGGGSARGYTF
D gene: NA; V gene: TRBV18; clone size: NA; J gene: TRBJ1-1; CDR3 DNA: TGTGCCAGCTCGGCACAGCCGAACACTGAAGCTTTCTTT; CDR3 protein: CASSAQPNTEAFF
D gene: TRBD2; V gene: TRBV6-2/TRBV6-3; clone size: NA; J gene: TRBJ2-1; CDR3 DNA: TGTGCCAGCAGTTATCACAGAGCGGGGGGGAGCTCCTACAATGAGCAGTTCTTC; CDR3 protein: CASSYHRAGGSSYNEQFF
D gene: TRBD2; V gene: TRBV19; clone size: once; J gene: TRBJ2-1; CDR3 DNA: TGTGCCAGTAGTAGAGGGAACCGGGACTATCCCAAGGGGAATGAGCAGTTCTTC; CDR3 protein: CASSRGNRDYPKGNEQFF
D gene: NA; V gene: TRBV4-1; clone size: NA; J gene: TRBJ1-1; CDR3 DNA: TGCGCCAGCAGAGGGGGGATGGACAGTGGCACTGAAGCTTTCTTT; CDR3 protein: CASRGGMDSGTEAFF
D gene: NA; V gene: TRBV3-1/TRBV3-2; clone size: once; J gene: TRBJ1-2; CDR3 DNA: TGTGCCAACAGTGGGAGGGGAATGGCCTATGGCTACACCTTC; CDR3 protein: CANSGRGMAYGYTF
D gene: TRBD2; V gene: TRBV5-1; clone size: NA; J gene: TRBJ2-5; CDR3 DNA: TGCGCCAGCAGCTTGGCCGGGACTAGTGAGGAGACCCAGTACTTC; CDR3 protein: CASSLAGTSEETQYF
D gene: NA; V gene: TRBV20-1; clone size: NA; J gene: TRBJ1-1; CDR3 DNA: TGCAGTGCCAGACCCAACACTGAAGCTTTCTTT; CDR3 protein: CSARPNTEAFF
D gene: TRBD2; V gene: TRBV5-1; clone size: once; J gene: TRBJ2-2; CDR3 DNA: TGCGCCAGCAGATTTCTAGCGGGGGGTCACACCGGGGAGCTGTTTTTT; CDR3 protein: CASRFLAGGHTGELFF
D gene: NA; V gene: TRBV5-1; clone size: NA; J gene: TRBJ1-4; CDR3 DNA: TGCGCCAGCAGCCCCGGGTTAAACCCCCTGTCGGAAAAACTGTTTTTT; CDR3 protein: CASSPGLNPLSEKLFF
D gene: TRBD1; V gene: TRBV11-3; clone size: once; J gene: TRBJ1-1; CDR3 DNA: TGTGCCAGCAGTCCCTCCGGGACAGGGGAGTCCTTCTTT; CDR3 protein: CASSPSGTGESFF
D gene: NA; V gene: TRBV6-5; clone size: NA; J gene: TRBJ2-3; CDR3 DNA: TGTGCCAGCAGTCGGACGGGTGATACGCAGTATTTT; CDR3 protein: CASSRTGDTQYF
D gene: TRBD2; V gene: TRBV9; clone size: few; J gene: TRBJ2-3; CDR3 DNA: TGTGCCAGCAGCGCACGTGACGGGACTAGCGGGAGGGCCAGATGGGGAGATACGCAGTATTTT; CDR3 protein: CASSARDGTSGRARWGDTQYF
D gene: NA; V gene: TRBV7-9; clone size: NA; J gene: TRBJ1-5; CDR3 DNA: TGTGCCAGCAGCTTATTAGGCGTTGATCAGCCCCAGCATTTT; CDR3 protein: CASSLLGVDQPQHF
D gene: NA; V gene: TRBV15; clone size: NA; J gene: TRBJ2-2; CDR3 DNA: TGTGCCACCAGCAGAGATTGGTCAAACACCGGGGAGCTGTTTTTT; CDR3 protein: CATSRDWSNTGELFF
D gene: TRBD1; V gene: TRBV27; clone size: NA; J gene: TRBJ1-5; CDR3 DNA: TGTGCCAGCAGTTCGGACAGGGGGTATCAGCCCCAGCATTTT; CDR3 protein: CASSSDRGYQPQHF
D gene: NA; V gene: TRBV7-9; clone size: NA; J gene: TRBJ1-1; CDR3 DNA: TGTGCCAGCAGCTCCGTAGGGCAGAACACTGAAGCTTTCTTT; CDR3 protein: CASSSVGQNTEAFF
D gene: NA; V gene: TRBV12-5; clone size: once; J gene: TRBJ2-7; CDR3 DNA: TGTGCTAGTGGTCAAGGAACCTACGAGCAGTACTTC; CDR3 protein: CASGQGTYEQYF
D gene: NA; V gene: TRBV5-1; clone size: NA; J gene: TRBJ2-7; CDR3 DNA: TGCGCCAGCAGCTTGGGAGGGGTCTACGCCTACGAGCAGTACTTC; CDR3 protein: CASSLGGVYAYEQYF
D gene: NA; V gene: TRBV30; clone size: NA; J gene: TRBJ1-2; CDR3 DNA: TGTGCCTGGAGTGTACTTGAAGGCTACACCTTC; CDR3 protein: CAWSVLEGYTF
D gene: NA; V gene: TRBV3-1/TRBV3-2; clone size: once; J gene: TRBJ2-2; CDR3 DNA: TGTGCCAGCAGCCAAGACCCCCCTCTGGGTAGCTTCTTACGGGAGCTGTTTTTT; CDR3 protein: CASSQDPPLGSFLRELFF
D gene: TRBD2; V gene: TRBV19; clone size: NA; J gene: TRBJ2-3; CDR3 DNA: TGTGCCAGTAGTATAACTAGCGACCGCACAGATACGCAGTATTTT; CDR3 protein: CASSITSDRTDTQYF
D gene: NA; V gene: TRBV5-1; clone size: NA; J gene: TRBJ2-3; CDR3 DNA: TGCGCCAGCAGCTTGGCCTGGGTGGGAGAAGGCACAGATACGCAGTATTTT; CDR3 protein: CASSLAWVGEGTDTQYF
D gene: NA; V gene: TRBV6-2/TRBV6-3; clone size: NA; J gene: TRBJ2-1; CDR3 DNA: TGTGCCAGCAGTGGTGGTTTTTTCGACTCGAACAATGAGCAGTTCTTC; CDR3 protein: CASSGGFFDSNNEQFF
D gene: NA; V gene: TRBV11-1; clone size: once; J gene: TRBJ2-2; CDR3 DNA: TGTGCCAGCAGCTTAGCGCCCGGACAGAACACCGGGGAGCTGTTTTTT; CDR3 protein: CASSLAPGQNTGELFF
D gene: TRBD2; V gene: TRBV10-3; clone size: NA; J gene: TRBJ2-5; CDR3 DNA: TGTGCCACGGGGGGTTCGGGAGAGACCCAGTACTTC; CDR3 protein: CATGGSGETQYF
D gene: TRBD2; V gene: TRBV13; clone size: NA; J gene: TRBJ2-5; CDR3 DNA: TGTGCCAGCAGCTTAGGGGGCCTACCCGGGGGGGCCCAGTACTTC; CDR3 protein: CASSLGGLPGGAQYF
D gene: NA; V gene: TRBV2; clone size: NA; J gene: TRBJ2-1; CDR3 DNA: TGTGCCAGCTCTAATACCTACAATGAGCAGTTCTTC; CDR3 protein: CASSNTYNEQFF